This T cell receptor (beta chain) was identified during a study of vaccination and CD4 T cells after COVID-19 (dated by TCRdb to the early 2020s). Turning to the overall study: Convalescent patients had a positive SARS-CoV-2 result on nasal swab PCR, and of these patients, several had mild disease and one had severe disease. Post-COVID blood samples were collected from convalescent patients a median of around 100 days after diagnosis, with a range of about 35 to 180 days. As controls, cultures received a CEFX viral epitope pool (the positive control), an HIV-1 Nef peptide pool (the negative control), or no peptide at all. Overlapping spike peptide pools from SARS-CoV-2 and from the common cold coronaviruses HCoV-NL63, HCoV-OC43 and HCoV-229E were used as culture stimuli. Participants got two doses of the Pfizer-BioNTech BNT162b2 vaccine (n=8) or two doses of the Moderna mRNA-1273 vaccine (n=2). Post-vaccine blood samples were collected a median of approximately 77 days after the second vaccine dose, ranging from about 13 to 241 days. In under 13 COVID-19 convalescent patients and a handful of infection-naive healthy vaccine recipients, researchers compared the spike-specific CD4+ TCR repertoire from before mRNA vaccination with the repertoire from after. Six males and four females were included in the convalescent cohort, with two Hispanic individuals, seven Caucasians, two Asians and one multiracial person represented.

Summary of the overall study and its limitations: The median count of SARS-CoV-2-reactive clonotypes went up from around 20 after infection to a few dozen after vaccination, although the change was not significant. Only a relatively small number of convalescent patients were included in the study, and early timepoints following natural infection were not analyzed. Of the vaccine-specific clones found in convalescent patients, nearly all (304 of 307) were mono-reactive for SARS-CoV-2 spike instead of being cross-reactive with common cold coronaviruses. In convalescent patients, a median 86.3% of post-vaccine SARS-CoV-2-reactive clones were detected only after vaccination, and vaccine-specific priming was suggested by this finding.

The germline V gene sets CDR1 to SGHTA and CDR2 to FQGNSA. The V end loses 0 bases and the J end loses 7 bases, and a stretch of 10 bases separates them. The cysteine opens and the phenylalanine closes a CDR3 of 15 amino acids. Only the CDR3 part of the read is kept: 45 bases, read in frame from the first base. What this sample's treatment or condition label stands for: roughly ten-day PBMC culture with coronavirus spike peptide pools or control peptides (ViraFEST assay). The ViraFEST assay, used in the study, expanded antigen-specific T cells with peptide pools and then identified the expanded clonotypes through TCR sequencing. The convalescent patients' positive SARS-CoV-2 PCR tests were from March to December 2020, which was before the Alpha, Beta and Delta variants emerged in the United States. Each well held roughly 2 million PBMCs cultured in IMDM containing roughly 5% human AB serum and approximately 9.8 IU/ml IL-2, with roughly 10 ug/ml peptide pools added. On days 3 and 7, half of the culture medium was replaced with fresh IL-2-containing medium. After about 11 days of culture, CD4+ T cells were isolated by negative selection using the EasySep CD4+ T cell isolation kit. PBMCs were separated from whole blood using Ficoll-Paque Plus gradient centrifugation and then either used fresh or cryopreserved at -140C. Each culture condition was generally run in triplicate wells.

Concerning this clonotype itself: Its antigen is not yet known. No base quality values were provided; no much bigger clone lies one nucleotide off.

The method behind the library was PCR. TCR sequencing of DNA from cultured CD4+ T cells used the Oncomine TCR Beta short-read assay at the Johns Hopkins FTIC core. The QIAamp micro DNA kit was used to extract genomic DNA from the cultured CD4+ T cells. Oncomine TCR Beta libraries from cultured CD4+ T cells were pooled using unique dual indexes and sequenced on an Illumina iSeq 100. In the source study's methods: Non-productive sequences were removed, and CDR3s that did not start with C, did not end with F or W, or were shorter than 7 amino acids were discarded. Antigen-specific clonotypes were identified using the MANAFEST web application through comparison of peptide-stimulated wells with reference and other culture wells. Positive clones required FDR below 0.05, an odds ratio above 5, and productive frequency above 0.1% in at least two of three replicate wells. A clonotype counted as cross-reactive if it showed significant expansion both in the SARS-CoV-2 spike wells and in at least one common cold coronavirus spike condition. Similarity between CDR3 sequences was evaluated in R version 3.6.1 using Levenshtein distances (stringdist) and unrooted phylogenetic trees (ape). TCRdb reprocessing: public reads trimmed at Q25 with fastp, clones called with MiXCR, in-frame beta chains kept. A single entry per CDR3 protein holds the most common genes and DNA from its merged rows. These V and J calls are TCRdb output, not the study's own analysis. Across this sample there are around 16,000 distinct CDR3 sequences, with roughly 63% seen only once. About 12% of the sample goes to the ten largest clones.

Source material: CD4+ T cells from blood, cultured in vitro. The clonotype comes from a human donor who had recovered from COVID-19. Here the chain combines TRBV7-2 and TRBJ1-6, and TRBD1 may be the D gene, going by 6 matching bases. For the CDR3, the sequence is CASSLASGVNSPLHF. The nucleotides are TGTGCCAGCAGCTTAGCGTCAGGGGTCAATTCACCCCTCCACTTT.